This T cell receptor beta chain appears in the sequencing data of a study of shared clonotypes between healthy human individuals. Across the study: The study used three CD4 naive, three CD4 memory, two CD8 naive and one CD8 memory plate per donor.

Assay: immunoSEQ multiplex PCR; the TCRdb copy retains only in-frame clones and omits some. The sample contains about 2,500,000 clones, just over 90% of which appear only once. J lost 3 bases, V lost 4 bases, and 7 bases had no gene match. The CDR3 extends over 15 amino acids. CDR1 is SEHNR and CDR2 is FQNEAQ in the germline V gene (reference sequence). Sequencing was carried out using naive CD4+ T cells sorted from blood. The subset denotes: CD45RA+ positively selected. This receptor was identified in a man aged 18 to 35 in good health. The chain combines TRBV7-9 with TRBJ2-5, with TRBD1 identical over 8 bases. The DNA for the CDR3 is TGTGCCAGCAGCTCCGACAGGGGCCTCAAAGAGACCCAGTACTTC. This gives the protein CASSSDRGLKETQYF.